These 30 T cell receptor beta chains were all obtained from the same sample, sequenced in a study of molecular identifiers for immune sequencing clone quantification. Each CDR3 protein gets one entry after TCRdb re-called the PCR reads with MiXCR. The data contain about 640,000 distinct CDR3 sequences, about 20% of them singletons. The material sequenced was naive CD8+ T cells from blood, with Jurkat cell RNA spiked in. The subset denotes: FACS-sorted CD8+CD4-CCR7+CD45RA+ naive T cells. Every receptor here comes from a human donor in good health. Some libraries in this study had Jurkat cell RNA spiked in.

The table lists this clonotype with many counts. This chain joins TRBV7-9 and TRBJ2-5; TRBD2 might be the D (6 bases). Trimming shortened V by 5 bases and J by 2 bases, and 21 bases separated the two germline ends. This CDR3 comprises 17 residues. Germline V CDR1 and CDR2: SEHNR, FQNEAQ (reference sequence). The CDR3: CASSTDRLGLEQETQYF. Written as DNA, the CDR3 is TGTGCCAGCAGCACCGACCGACTGGGACTGGAACAAGAGACCCAGTACTTC.

About this clonotype: A read error may be the cause here, since a much bigger clone is one base away. The chain is built from TRBV4-3 and TRBJ2-3; the match to TRBD1 covers 9 bases. The CDR3 runs to 17 residues. Germline V gene data show CDR1 as LGHNA and CDR2 as YSLEER. Trimming took 0 bases from V and 8 from J; bases not matched to a gene: 12. The CDR3 here is CASSQDRTGGASGTQYF. Here the CDR3 DNA reads TGCGCCAGCAGCCAAGACCGCACAGGGGGCGCCTCAGGTACGCAGTATTTT.

This clonotype was picked up a small number of times. The rearrangement joins TRBV6-2 or TRBV6-3 to TRBJ2-7; TRBD1 aligns across 8 bases. The CDR3 length is 16 residues. V was pared by 2 bases and J by 2 bases, with 8 bases of the junction left unmatched. Germline CDR1 MNHEY, CDR2 SVGEGT. The CDR3 DNA reads as TGTGCCAGCAGTTACCCCCCAAAGGACAGGGCCTACGAGCAGTACTTC. Its translation is CASSYPPKDRAYEQYF.

The chain joins TRBV10-1 to TRBJ1-6; D is uncertain. The CDR3 has 14 amino acids. From germline, CDR1 is WNHNN and CDR2 SYGVQD (reference sequence). V was shortened by 10 bases and J by 6 bases, with 16 bases between the two germline ends. For the CDR3, the DNA is TGCGCCAACCTAGAGGGAAGATGTAATTCACCCCTCCACTTT. Its protein product is CANLEGRCNSPLHF.

This clonotype occurred a few times. This chain uses TRBV13 with TRBJ1-5, with 7 bases lining up with TRBD1. CDR1 PRHDT and CDR2 FYEKMQ come from the germline V gene (reference sequence). CDR3 length equals 16 residues. V lost 5 bases, J lost 0 bases, and 7 bases stayed unmatched. The CDR3 sequence: CASSQGGYNSNQPQHF. In DNA, the CDR3 is TGTGCCAGCAGCCAAGGGGGCTACAATAGCAATCAGCCCCAGCATTTT.

In this sample, this clonotype turned up many times. The gene calls are TRBV19 and TRBJ2-3; the D is unclear. The CDR3 extends over 15 amino acids. The V gene lost 1 base and the J gene lost 1 base, with 9 bases spanning the gap. Germline CDR1 reads LNHDA; CDR2 reads SQIVND (reference sequence). The CDR3 loop reads CASSIGVYGTDTQYF. CDR3 DNA: TGTGCCAGTAGTATAGGGGTTTACGGCACAGATACGCAGTATTTT.

The V and J genes are TRBV23-1 and TRBJ2-1, with TRBD1 identical over 7 bases. TRBV23-1 is treated as an ORF (open reading frame) with a function not yet certain. CDR3 length: 15 amino acids. The ends lost 2 bases at V and 6 bases at J; junction bases unmatched: 7. CDR3 in amino acids: CASSQPTGSRNEQFF. Here the CDR3 DNA reads TGCGCCAGCAGTCAACCGACAGGGTCTCGCAATGAGCAGTTCTTC.

The table lists this clonotype with many counts. The chain recombines TRBV5-1 with TRBJ1-1, with no clear D. Deletions cut 0 bases from V and 4 bases from J, with 10 bases between. Germline V gene data show CDR1 as SGHRS and CDR2 as YFSETQ. CDR3 size: 14 residues. The CDR3 sequence: CASSLDISGTEAFF. CDR3 in DNA: TGCGCCAGCAGCTTGGATATTAGTGGCACTGAAGCTTTCTTT.

This clonotype has at least ten counts. The genes are TRBV12-3 or TRBV12-4 and TRBJ2-3, with D possibly called TRBD1 or TRBD2 (5 bases each). The CDR3 has 14 amino acids. V was trimmed by 3 bases and J by 5 bases, leaving 12 bases between them. CDR3 amino acids: CASSLLGVGDTQYF. In DNA, the CDR3 is TGTGCCAGCAGTTTGTTGGGGGTCGGAGATACGCAGTATTTT.

This clonotype came up many times. The CDR3: CASSQEGTEQETQYF. The CDR3 bases are TGCGCCAGCAGCCAAGAAGGGACAGAACAAGAGACCCAGTACTTC. The chain couples TRBV4-1 to TRBJ2-5, with 7 bases fitting TRBD1. CDR1 is MGHRA, CDR2 YSYEKL, per germline. The CDR3 runs to 15 residues. The ends lost 0 bases at V and 2 bases at J; junction bases unmatched: 3.

The chain employs TRBV7-6 and TRBJ2-3; 11 bases agree with TRBD2. The germline V gene encodes CDR1 SGHVS and CDR2 FNYEAQ. V was pared by 4 bases and J by 2 bases, with 2 bases of the junction left unmatched. The CDR3 is made up of 15 amino acids. As DNA, the CDR3 is TGTGCCAGCAGCTCTAGCGGGGGGTTCACAGATACGCAGTATTTT. Its translation: CASSSSGGFTDTQYF. Looking up the rest from reference TRBV7-6 and TRBJ2-3 gives the full variable domain: GAGVSQSPRYKVTKRGQDVALRCDPISGHVSLYWYRQALGQGPEFLTYFNYEAQQDKSGLPNDRFSAERPEGSISTLTIQRTEQRDSAMYRCASSSSGGFTDTQYFGPGTRLTVL.

J is TRBJ1-2 and V is TRBV2; no clear D. V was pared by 7 bases and J by 6 bases, with 6 bases between. The CDR3 loop spans 10 amino acids. Germline lookup yields CDR1 SNHLY and CDR2 FYNNEI. The CDR3 sequence: CASNSDGYTF. CDR3 in DNA: TGTGCCAGCAACAGTGATGGCTACACCTTC.

This clonotype has ten or more counts. Mismatch with germline at one junction end may stem from a read error. The CDR3 here is CASREGTSGFF. The CDR3 bases are TGTGCCAGCAGGGAAGGGACTAGCGGGTTCTTC. V and J are TRBV11-2 and TRBJ2-7; 12 positions match TRBD2. CDR1 is SGHAT and CDR2 is FQNNGV in the germline V gene. The CDR3 covers 11 residues.

This clonotype was detected many times. The rearrangement joins TRBV6-5 to TRBJ1-2; no clear D. Trimming cost V 6 bases and J 6 bases, with 14 bases left between them. The length of the CDR3 is 13 residues. The V gene's germline CDR1 is MNHEY and CDR2 SVGAGI. In DNA form, the CDR3 reads TGTGCCAGCAGACCGGGATCGTGGAATGGCTACACCTTC. Translation gives CASRPGSWNGYTF.

The table lists this clonotype with many counts. CDR3 sequence: CASSQSGAWGSEAFF. DNA of the CDR3: TGCGCCAGCAGCCAAAGCGGGGCGTGGGGAAGTGAAGCTTTCTTT. V usage is TRBV4-3 and J usage is TRBJ1-1; D might be TRBD1 (5 bases). V lost 2 bases and J 7 bases, leaving 17 bases between the germline ends. The CDR3 spans 15 residues. CDR1 and CDR2 (germline): LGHNA, YSLEER.

This clonotype was recorded at least ten times. V gene TRBV27 combines with J gene TRBJ2-1; tentative D call: TRBD2 (6 bases). V was trimmed by 6 bases and J by 0 bases, leaving 9 bases between them. CDR3 length: 14 residues. CDR1 is MNHEY and CDR2 is SMNVEV in the germline V gene (reference sequence). The chain's CDR3 is CASRAGGSYNEQFF. CDR3 DNA: TGTGCCAGCAGAGCCGGGGGCTCCTACAATGAGCAGTTCTTC.

This clonotype was seen more than once but under ten times. The V and J genes are TRBV5-6 and TRBJ2-7; D is uncertain. The CDR3 covers 15 residues. V lost 0 bases to trimming and J lost 3 bases, with 13 bases between them. Per germline, CDR1 SGHDT and CDR2 YYEEEE. This CDR3 is CASSLGRLPLYEQYF. CDR3 DNA sequence: TGTGCCAGCAGCTTGGGTAGACTTCCCCTCTACGAGCAGTACTTC.

This clonotype was counted at least ten times. This chain connects TRBV6-6 to TRBJ2-3, with 8 bases fitting TRBD1. The CDR3 totals 16 residues. The germline gives CDR1 MNHNY, CDR2 SVGAGI (reference sequence). With 2 bases clipped from V and 5 bases from J, the junction kept 9 bases outside the gene matches. CDR3 bases: TGTGCCAGCAGTTACGGATCCGGACAGGGTGGAGATACGCAGTATTTT. It codes for CASSYGSGQGGDTQYF.

Comment on this clonotype: Possible read error: a much larger clone is one base away. This rearrangement joins TRBV20-1 to TRBJ2-5, with TRBD2 identical over 9 bases. The CDR3 length is 18 residues. From germline, CDR1 is DFQATT and CDR2 SNEGSKA (reference sequence). CDR3 sequence (DNA): TGCAGTGCTAGAGATTCATCCCTAGCGGGGAACCGCGGGGAGACCCAGTGCTTC. Protein: CSARDSSLAGNRGETQCF.

The table lists this clonotype with many counts. The junction departs from germline at one end; a sequencing error may be responsible. The chain is built from TRBV7-9 and TRBJ1-1; D remains ambiguous. Germline-derived CDR1 and CDR2 are SEHNR and FQNEAQ (reference sequence). CDR3 size: 12 residues. The CDR3 protein is CASSLYIPEAFF. CDR3 nucleotide sequence: TGTGCCAGCAGCCTTTATATCCCTGAGGCTTTCTTT. Full variable domain (outside the CDR3, taken from reference TRBV7-9 and TRBJ1-1): DTGVSQNPRHKITKRGQNVTFRCDPISEHNRLYWYRQTLGQGPEFLTYFQNEAQLEKSRLLSDRFSAERPKGSFSTLEIQRTEQGDSAMYLCASSLYIPEAFFGQGTRLTVV.

In its sample, this clonotype was seen many times. This CDR3 is CASSAGTNSYEQYF. Here the CDR3 DNA reads TGTGCCAGCAGCGCCGGGACTAACTCCTACGAGCAGTACTTC. The J gene is TRBJ2-7, the V gene TRBV7-6; 7 bases are a match to TRBD2. Trimming took 5 bases from V and 0 from J; bases not matched to a gene: 4. The CDR3 totals 14 residues. Per the germline V gene, CDR1 is SGHVS and CDR2 is FNYEAQ. Full variable domain (rest looked up from reference TRBV7-6 and TRBJ2-7): GAGVSQSPRYKVTKRGQDVALRCDPISGHVSLYWYRQALGQGPEFLTYFNYEAQQDKSGLPNDRFSAERPEGSISTLTIQRTEQRDSAMYRCASSAGTNSYEQYFGPGTRLTVT.

This clonotype was seen ten or more times. The chain recombines TRBV5-1 with TRBJ2-7; D gene uncertain. The V and J ends lost 2 bases and 5 bases respectively, with 8 bases between them. Germline CDR1 SGHRS, CDR2 YFSETQ. This CDR3 is 12 amino acids long. The CDR3 nucleotides are TGCGCCAGCAGCTTTAACTGGGACGAGCAGTACTTC. It codes for CASSFNWDEQYF.

This clonotype was counted ten times or more. The rearrangement links TRBV2 to TRBJ2-3, with a possible D match to TRBD2 (6 bases). Trimming shortened V by 11 bases and J by 6 bases, and 33 bases separated the two germline ends. This CDR3 is built from 18 residues. Looked up from germline, CDR1 is SNHLY and CDR2 is FYNNEI. The CDR3 spells CARAALGGASLMWDTQYF. The DNA of the CDR3 is TGTGCCCGCGCTGCCTTAGGAGGGGCCTCTCTGATGTGGGATACGCAGTATTTT.

At least ten counts were recorded for this clonotype. The chain employs TRBV29-1 and TRBJ1-4; unclear D gene. The V end was cut by 3 bases, the J end by 8 bases, with 10 bases between. The germline CDR1 and CDR2 sequences are SQVTM and ANQGSEA. The length of the CDR3 is 12 residues. The CDR3: CSVDTMGEKLFF. DNA for the CDR3: TGCAGCGTTGATACGATGGGGGAAAAACTGTTTTTT.

Note on this clonotype: At one boundary the junction diverges from the germline segment, which might be a read error. This chain connects TRBV11-1 to TRBJ2-7; TRBD1 agrees at 7 bases. Germline CDR1 and CDR2: SGHAT and FQDESV (reference sequence). CDR3 length: 15 residues. CDR3 sequence reads: CAGSTSGTATYEQYF. CDR3 nucleotide sequence: TGTGCCGGCAGCACATCCGGGACAGCGACCTACGAGCAGTACTTC.

The J gene is TRBJ1-1, the V gene TRBV27; TRBD1 might be the D (6 bases). The V end lost 4 bases, the J end lost 0 bases, and 15 bases lay between the germline ends. Per the germline V gene, CDR1 is MNHEY and CDR2 is SMNVEV (reference sequence). The CDR3 extends over 16 amino acids. In DNA, the CDR3 is TGTGCCAGCAGTTCACTACAGGGTACTATGAACACTGAAGCTTTCTTT. Its translation: CASSSLQGTMNTEAFF.

This clonotype occurred a few times. This chain links TRBV11-2 with TRBJ2-5; 11 bases match TRBD2. The germline V gene has CDR1 SGHAT and CDR2 FQNNGV. The CDR3 totals 14 residues. Trimming removed 1 base from V and 5 bases from J; junction bases left unmatched: 0. For the CDR3, the DNA is TGTGCCAGCAGCTTAGCTAGCGGGGGGGAGACCCAGTACTTC. Its translation: CASSLASGGETQYF.

This clonotype was counted only a few times. This chain uses TRBV5-8 with TRBJ1-2; tentatively, D is TRBD1 (5 bases). Per the germline V gene, CDR1 is SGHTS and CDR2 is YDEGEE. This CDR3 comprises 15 residues. V was clipped by 0 bases and J by 8 bases, with 17 bases between them. The CDR3 bases are TGTGCCAGCAGCTTGGTCAGGGCCCGCCTGGGCGGCTACACCTTC. It translates to CASSLVRARLGGYTF.

Ten or more counts support this clonotype. The chain combines TRBV4-1 with TRBJ1-1, with D unclear. CDR1 MGHRA and CDR2 YSYEKL come from the germline V gene. V shed 0 bases and J shed 0 bases, with 17 bases lying between them. The CDR3 length is 18 residues. CDR3 DNA: TGCGCCAGCAGCCAAGATTTGGCGTTCGGGCCCATGAACACTGAAGCTTTCTTT. Translation: CASSQDLAFGPMNTEAFF.

The V gene is TRBV13, the J gene TRBJ2-1, with 8 bases aligning to TRBD1. This CDR3 region has 14 residues. Per the germline V gene, CDR1 is PRHDT and CDR2 is FYEKMQ (reference sequence). V was pared by 5 bases and J by 8 bases, with 8 bases of the junction left unmatched. The CDR3 DNA reads as TGTGCCAGCAGCCTCAGGACAGGGATTGATGAGCAGTTCTTC. Amino acids: CASSLRTGIDEQFF.